The 19 T cell receptor delta chains below all came from one sample that was sequenced in a study of gammadelta T cells in human blood. TCRdb fed the RT-PCR reads into CATT to redo clone calling. The profile shows roughly 690 delta-chain clones, roughly an eighth of them singletons. The sequencing input was non-Vgamma9Vdelta2 gamma-delta T cells from adult blood. The source is a human donor.

By frequency in the sample, this clone is medium-sized. The genes are TRDV1 and TRDJ1; TRDD3 matches 8 bases. V was clipped by 4 bases and J by 0 bases; unmatched bases: 25. The CDR3 spans 22 residues. The germline V gene encodes CDR1 TSWWSYY and CDR2 QGS. CDR3 amino acids: CALGGTPPVDYWGPWYTDKLIF. The CDR3 DNA reads as TGTGCTCTTGGGGGAACCCCCCCAGTCGATTACTGGGGGCCATGGTACACCGATAAACTCATCTTT.

By share, this clone ranks as large. The V call is TRDV1, the J call TRDJ1, with 9 positions matching TRDD3. V was pared by 0 bases and J by 4 bases, with 21 bases of the junction left unmatched. Germline V gene sequence: CDR1 TSWWSYY, CDR2 QGS. This CDR3 contains 21 residues. The CDR3 DNA follows: TGTGCTCTTGGGGAACTAGAACGCCCTCAGATCATTACTGGGGGACTCGATAAACTCATCTTT. Residues: CALGELERPQIITGGLDKLIF.

This clone is large by share. V usage is TRDV1 and J usage is TRDJ1; D may be TRDD3 (6 bases). Germline V gives CDR1 TSWWSYY, CDR2 QGS. The V end was cut by 1 base, the J end by 4 bases, with 28 bases between. This CDR3 is built from 20 residues. The CDR3 nucleotides read TGTGCTCTTGGGGAACCTCCCCGTTGGGGCTGGGTGGGGGCCTTCGATAAACTCATCTTT. Protein product: CALGEPPRWGWVGAFDKLIF.

This clone showed up just a few times. The rearrangement joins TRDV1 to TRDJ1; 11 positions match TRDD3. Per germline, CDR1 TSWWSYY and CDR2 QGS. The V gene end was trimmed by 3 bases and the J gene end by 0 bases; junction bases not matched to a gene: 36. The CDR3 spans 27 residues. CDR3 amino acids: CALGDVRSIPTLGGFMGDTRYTDKLIF. Written as DNA, the CDR3 is TGTGCTCTTGGGGACGTGCGTTCGATTCCCACTTTGGGTGGGTTTATGGGGGATACGAGGTACACCGATAAACTCATCTTT.

By its share, this clone is medium-sized. V gene TRDV1 combines with J gene TRDJ1; the match to TRDD3 covers 8 bases. The CDR3 sequence is 14 residues long. V shed 5 bases and J 7 bases; nucleotides not matched to a gene: 9. Germline values: CDR1 TSWWSYY, CDR2 QGS. CDR3 sequence: CALGTQGDTCKLIF. The CDR3 nucleotides read TGTGCTCTTGGGACTCAAGGGGATACTTGTAAACTCATCTTT.

Turning to this clone: This likely came from a read error, as a far larger clone is one base away. The chain combines TRDV1 with TRDJ1; D ambiguous. The CDR3 contains 18 residues. The germline gives CDR1 TSWWSYY, CDR2 QGS. CDR3 loop: CALGELWPIHHYTDKPIF. CDR3 DNA sequence: TGTGCTCTTGGGGAACTGTGGCCCATACACCACTACACCGATAAACCCATCTTT.

This clone occurred a few times. This probably arose from a read error, given a far larger clone one base away. In the same sample, other DNA sequences code for this CDR3. V usage is TRDV1 and J usage is TRDJ1; D may be TRDD3 (5 bases). Trimming cost V 1 base and J 2 bases, with 47 bases left between them. From germline, CDR1 is TSWWSYY and CDR2 QGS. CDR3 length: 27 residues. CDR3: CALGEPCPVGPQILRGMSRFWTDKLIF. The CDR3 DNA reads as TGTGCTCTTGGGGAACCCTGTCCGGTGGGGCCTCAAATCCTCAGAGGGATGAGCCGGTTTTGGACCGATAAACTCATCTTT.

This clone is deemed large. V gene TRDV1 combines with J gene TRDJ1, with TRDD3 matching over 11 bases. Germline V lookup: CDR1 TSWWSYY, CDR2 QGS. This CDR3 comprises 20 residues. V gave up 2 bases and J gave up 3 bases; unmatched junction bases: 17. CDR3: CALGEAHSGGYLTGSDKLIF. CDR3 bases: TGTGCTCTTGGGGAAGCCCACTCTGGGGGATACTTAACGGGATCCGATAAACTCATCTTT.

The chain employs TRDV1 and TRDJ2, with TRDD3 matching 9 bases. The CDR3 spans 23 residues. Trimming took 3 bases from V and 1 from J; bases not matched to a gene: 24. The germline CDR1 and CDR2 sequences are TSWWSYY and QGS. The CDR3 DNA is TGTGCTCTTGGGGAGCCACCTTGCGTGCTCGAGTACCTACTGGGGGATTTGACAGCACAACTCTTCTTT. Amino acids: CALGEPPCVLEYLLGDLTAQLFF.

This clone is large within its sample. The chain is built from TRDV1 and TRDJ1; 10 nucleotides agree with TRDD3. The ends lost 2 bases at V and 3 bases at J; junction bases unmatched: 18. The CDR3 spans 20 residues. Germline V CDR1 and CDR2: TSWWSYY, QGS. The CDR3 DNA reads as TGTGCTCTTGGGGAAAATAAATTTCCGTTTGGGGGATACTCCTCCGATAAACTCATCTTT. Translated, it gives CALGENKFPFGGYSSDKLIF.

Judged by abundance, this clone is large. The chain links TRAV38-2/DV8 to TRDJ1, with 8 bases lining up with TRDD3. Germline V gene data show CDR1 as TSESDYY and CDR2 as QEAYKQQN. The CDR3 runs to 27 residues. V was clipped by 1 base and J by 0 bases; unmatched bases: 38. The CDR3 DNA follows: TGTGCTTATAGGAGCAACAAGGGGCGCATTTTCCTAGCCAAACTGGGGATACAGAGACCGTACACCGATAAACTCATCTTT. Translation gives CAYRSNKGRIFLAKLGIQRPYTDKLIF.

Relative to its sample, this clone is large. The genes are TRDV1 and TRDJ2; 7 nucleotides align to TRDD3. J was trimmed by 6 bases and V by 0 bases; bases with no gene match: 19. Germline-derived CDR1 and CDR2 are TSWWSYY and QGS. This CDR3 has 20 amino acids. Here the CDR3 reads CALGELGVPGYASNPAQLFF. CDR3 in DNA: TGTGCTCTTGGGGAACTAGGCGTCCCTGGATACGCGTCCAATCCAGCACAACTCTTCTTT.

This clone rates as medium-sized. The chain couples TRDV3 to TRDJ1, with TRDD3 matching 8 bases. Germline CDR1 reads TVYSNPD; CDR2 reads GDNSRS (reference sequence). This CDR3 has 16 residues. The trim removed 3 bases at V and 4 bases at J, leaving 16 bases unmatched. CDR3 loop: CAFKTTAGDTNDKLIF. In DNA form, the CDR3 reads TGTGCCTTCAAAACTACGGCAGGGGATACCAACGATAAACTCATCTTT. Filled out from reference TRDV3 and TRDJ1, the complete variable domain reads CDKVTQSSPDQTVASGSEVVLLCTYDTVYSNPDLFWYRIRPDYSFQFVFYGDNSRSEGADFTQGRFSVKHILTQKAFHLVISPVRTEDSATYYCAFKTTAGDTNDKLIFGKGTRVTVEP.

This clone was observed a few times. Given a far larger clone just one base away, this is likely a sequencing read error. The same CDR3 arises from other DNA sequences in this sample as well. The chain recombines TRDV3 with TRDJ1; D call uncertain. V dropped 3 bases and J dropped 0 bases, with 8 bases sitting between them. CDR3 length: 12 residues. Germline V lookup: CDR1 TVYSNPD, CDR2 GDNSRS (reference sequence). The CDR3 loop is CALSPYTDKLIF. CDR3 coding DNA: TGTGCCTTATCCCCATACACCGATAAACTCATCTTT.

As concerns this clone: This is likely an artifact of a read error, given a far larger clone one base away. The chain couples TRDV3 to TRDJ1, with a tentative D call TRDD3 (6 bases). CDR1 is TVYSNPD, CDR2 GDNSRS, per germline (reference sequence). The CDR3 covers 21 residues. The CDR3 sequence is CAFPVPTPLLLGDTYTNKLIF. In nucleotides, the CDR3 is TGTGCCTTTCCCGTTCCCACGCCCCTGCTACTGGGCGACACGTACACCAATAAACTCATCTTT.

By sample fraction, this clone is medium-sized. This same CDR3 is encoded by further DNA sequences in the sample. V usage is TRDV3 and J usage is TRDJ2; TRDD3 might be the D (5 bases). Trimming took 5 bases from V and 0 from J, leaving 13 bases between them. Looked up from germline, CDR1 is TVYSNPD and CDR2 is GDNSRS (reference sequence). The CDR3 has 14 amino acids. CDR3 nucleotides: TGTGCCCTGTCCGATACTGCTTTGACAGCACAACTCTTCTTT. Amino acid sequence: CALSDTALTAQLFF.

No V gene was called, though TRDJ1 was called as the J gene; the table assigns TRDD3, which was not confirmed against the DNA. The CDR3 is 12 residues long. In DNA, the CDR3 is TGCTCAGGCTGGGGGACCACCGATAAACTCATCTTT. Residues: CSGWGTTDKLIF.

As regards this clone: This clone may be a read error of a much larger clone one base away. The V and J genes are TRDV1 and TRDJ1, with D possibly being TRDD3 (6 bases). This CDR3 has 15 amino acids. The germline CDR1 and CDR2 sequences are TSWWSYY and QGS. The ends were cut back, 7 bases at V and 2 bases at J, with 17 bases in the middle. CDR3 bases: TGTGCTCTTGCCCAGGGGGGGAACCTGACCGATAAACTCATCTTT. Translated, it gives CALAQGGNLTDKLIF.

By share of the sample, this clone is large. The chain uses TRDV1 and TRDJ1; 12 bases line up with TRDD3. V gave up 1 base and J gave up 3 bases; unmatched junction bases: 12. The CDR3 has 19 amino acids. The germline CDR1 and CDR2 sequences are TSWWSYY and QGS. CDR3 protein: CALGEPPHWGIPYADKLIF. DNA for the CDR3: TGTGCTCTTGGGGAACCTCCACACTGGGGGATACCCTACGCCGATAAACTCATCTTT.